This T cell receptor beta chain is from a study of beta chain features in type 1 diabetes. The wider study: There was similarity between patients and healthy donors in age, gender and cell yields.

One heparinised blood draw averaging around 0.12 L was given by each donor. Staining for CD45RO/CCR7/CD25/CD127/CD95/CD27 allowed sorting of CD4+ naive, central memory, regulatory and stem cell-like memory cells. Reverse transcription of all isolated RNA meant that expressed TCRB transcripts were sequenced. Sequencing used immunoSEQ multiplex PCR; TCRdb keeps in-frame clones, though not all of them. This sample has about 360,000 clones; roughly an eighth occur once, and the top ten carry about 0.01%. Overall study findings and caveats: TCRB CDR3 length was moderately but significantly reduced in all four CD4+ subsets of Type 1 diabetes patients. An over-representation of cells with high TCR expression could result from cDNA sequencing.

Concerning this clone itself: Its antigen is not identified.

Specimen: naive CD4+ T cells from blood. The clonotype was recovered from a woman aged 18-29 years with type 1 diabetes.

The CDR3 sequence: CASSSSGGYYEQYF. CDR3 nucleotides: TGCGCCAGCAGCTCCTCAGGGGGCTACTACGAGCAGTACTTC. The chain employs TRBV5-1 and TRBJ2-7; 8 nucleotides line up with TRBD1. This CDR3 spans 14 amino acids. CDR1 is SGHRS, CDR2 YFSETQ, per germline. With 3 bases clipped from V and 3 bases from J, the junction kept 5 bases outside the gene matches.